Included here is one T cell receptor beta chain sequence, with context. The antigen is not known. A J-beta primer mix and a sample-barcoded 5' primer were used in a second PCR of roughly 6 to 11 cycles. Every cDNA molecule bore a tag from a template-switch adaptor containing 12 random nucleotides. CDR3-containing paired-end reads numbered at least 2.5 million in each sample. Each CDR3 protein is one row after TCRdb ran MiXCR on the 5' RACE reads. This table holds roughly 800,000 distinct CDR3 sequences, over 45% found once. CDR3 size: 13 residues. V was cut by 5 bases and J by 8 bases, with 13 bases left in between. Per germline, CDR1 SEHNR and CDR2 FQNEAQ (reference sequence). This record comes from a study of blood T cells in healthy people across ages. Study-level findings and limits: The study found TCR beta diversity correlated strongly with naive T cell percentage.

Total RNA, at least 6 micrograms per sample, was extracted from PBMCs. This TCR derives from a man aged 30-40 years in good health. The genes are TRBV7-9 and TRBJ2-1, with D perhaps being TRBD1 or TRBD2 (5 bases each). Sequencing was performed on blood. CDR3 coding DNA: TGTGCCAGCAGCCCACTAGGGGTATATGAGCAGTTCTTC. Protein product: CASSPLGVYEQFF.